Detailed here is one T cell receptor beta chain. The specificity of this receptor is unknown. Per-base quality was not reported, and no clone a single base away is much larger than it. The sample is drawn from a study of Ad26.COV2.S vaccination and SARS-CoV-2 variants (dated by TCRdb to the early 2020s). Regarding the study in general: Vaccine-arm donors came from COV1001, a multicentre, randomized, double-blind, placebo-controlled phase I-IIa trial of Ad26.COV2.S in healthy adults. TCRbeta repertoire sequencing served as the tool for gauging how specific and how broad the SARS-CoV-2-reactive T cell receptors were following Ad26.COV2.S vaccination. Ad26.COV2.S was given intramuscularly at 5x10^10 or 1x10^11 viral particles, as a single shot or as two shots 56 days apart. The TCR-sequenced set comprised about 32 samples: some 20 Ad26.COV2.S vaccine recipients, 5 placebo recipients and 8 SARS-CoV-2 convalescent individuals. Throughout the experiments and outcome assessment, investigators stayed blinded to trial group allocation. Trial participants were randomized into five groups of five: low-dose or high-dose Ad26.COV2.S given once or twice, or placebo on both occasions. Results the study describes overall, beyond this receptor: Substantial breadth of spike-specific CD8+ and CD4+ T cell responses was reported after vaccination. Vaccine and placebo recipients had similar non-spike TCR breadth, a finding consistent with the vaccine containing only spike. Ad26.COV2.S recipients had higher spike-specific TCR breadth than placebo recipients (P = 0.0014). According to the authors, total T cell responses may have been underestimated by the TCR breadth and depth analyses. The study was not powered for comparison of responses between vaccine doses or regimens.

The immunoSEQ Assay was used to sequence TCRbeta CDR3 regions. After extraction, genomic DNA underwent amplification by bias-controlled multiplex PCR, followed by high-throughput sequencing. The study's processing was this. To quantify the absolute abundance of every unique TCRbeta CDR3 region, sequences were collapsed and filtered. T cell fraction was estimated by normalization of TCRbeta template counts to usable DNA, with usable DNA being measured through amplification of reference genes present in all nucleated cells. Repertoire TCRs were annotated as SARS-CoV-2-specific when V gene, CDR3 amino acid sequence and J gene were exactly matched to a known reactive TCR set. The reference SARS-CoV-2 TCR set was derived from MIRA and filtered for enrichment in COVID-19-positive ImmuneCODE repertoires, a step that removed public or cross-reactive TCRs. Drawing on the MIRA antigens, annotated TCRs were analysed further at the level of specific ORF or position within ORF. Breadth was defined as annotated unique rearrangements over total unique productive rearrangements; depth was the summed frequency of those rearrangements. TCR breadth was compared between groups using two-sided Wilcoxon rank-sum tests. TCRdb retrieved this table from immuneACCESS and kept in-frame rearrangements only. Not all clones are present; in checked studies, unresolved V genes account for under half, and no reason is known for the remainder. That table furnishes V, J and clone size, whereas the DNA furnished D and trimming. Recorded for this sample are roughly 680,000 clones; around 89% of them occurred a single time. Over 1.3% of the sample lies in the top ten.

The CDR3, from cysteine to phenylalanine, totals 15 residues. The only DNA kept is the CDR3, 45 bases in frame from the first base. Taken from the germline V gene (reference sequence), the CDR1 and CDR2 loops are LGHDT and YNNKEL. V is clipped by 1 base and J by 6 bases, and the sequence between their germline boundaries is 15 bases long. The treatment or condition label, as the study defines it: about 20 received Ad26.COV2.S at low or high dose, single or two shots; 5 received placebo; per-sample allocation not given. Repertoires of vaccine and placebo recipients were sequenced from samples taken on day 63 after the first injection. Between 29 July and 7 August 2020, Cohort 1b enrolled 25 adults aged 18-55 years at one site in Boston, USA. As a vaccine, Ad26.COV2.S was a replication-incompetent adenovirus type 26 vector that expressed a prefusion-stabilized SARS-CoV-2 spike protein derived from the original Wuhan strain.

The rearranged chain carries TRBV3-1 (or the pseudogene TRBV3-2) and TRBJ1-2, with TRBD1 as a weak D call on 5 bases. The source material was peripheral blood, sampled in a trial of Ad26.COV2.S vaccine versus placebo. The clonotype was recovered from a person between 18 and 65 years old who received the Ad26.COV2.S COVID-19 vaccine or a placebo. The nucleotides are TGTGCCAGCAGCCAAGCCTGGGGGTTCGGGCATGGCTACACCTTC. Protein translation: CASSQAWGFGHGYTF.